One sample yielded the 16 T cell receptor beta chains listed below, sequenced in a study of neoadjuvant anti-PD-1 for oral cavity cancer. The sample's time point: after neoadjuvant nivolumab, at surgical resection. TCRdb keeps only in-frame clones here, not all; method: immunoSEQ multiplex PCR. Seen here are about 68,000 clones, around 83% observed once, and the top ten hold less than 4%. The material sequenced was PBMCs, taken after nivolumab (anti-PD-1) treatment. Receptor source: a person aged 40 to 85 with oral cavity squamous cell carcinoma.

J is TRBJ2-7 and V is TRBV19; a possible D gene is TRBD1 (6 bases). Germline CDR1 LNHDA, CDR2 SQIVND (reference sequence). V was clipped by 4 bases and J by 1 base, with 17 bases between them. This CDR3 is built from 16 residues. This CDR3 reads CASSTQGTLDSYEQYF. The CDR3 DNA reads TGTGCCAGTAGTACACAGGGTACCCTTGATTCCTACGAGCAGTACTTC.

The chain links TRBV30 to TRBJ1-5; possibly TRBD1 for D (6 bases). The CDR3 is 14 residues long. V dropped 0 bases and J dropped 2 bases, with 8 bases sitting between them. Germline V CDR1 and CDR2: GTSNPN, SVGIG (reference sequence). In DNA, the CDR3 is TGTGCCTGGAGTGTATCAGGGGGCAATCAGCCCCAGCATTTT. It codes for CAWSVSGGNQPQHF.

The chain combines TRBV29-1 with TRBJ1-1, with 7 bases identical to TRBD1. Germline loops: CDR1 SQVTM, CDR2 ANQGSEA. The V segment lost 5 bases and the J segment 3 bases; nucleotides outside the gene matches: 9. The CDR3 loop spans 14 amino acids. The CDR3 DNA reads TGCAGCGTTAGACAGGGAATAGATTACACTGAAGCTTTCTTT. Residues: CSVRQGIDYTEAFF.

A few counts support this clone. This chain links TRBV7-9 with TRBJ1-4; no firm D call. The CDR3 has 14 residues. The V gene's germline CDR1 is SEHNR and CDR2 FQNEAQ (reference sequence). V was cut by 1 base and J by 0 bases, with 3 bases left in between. In DNA, the CDR3 is TGTGCCAGCAGCTTAGTAACAACTAATGAAAAACTGTTTTTT. Its protein is CASSLVTTNEKLFF.

The rearrangement links TRBV6-5 to TRBJ2-7; 9 bases are shared with TRBD1. The CDR3 length is 15 residues. Per germline, CDR1 MNHEY and CDR2 SVGAGI. V lost 0 bases, J lost 3 bases, and 3 bases stayed unmatched. The CDR3 spells CASSYSGDRVYEQYF. The CDR3 DNA sequence: TGTGCCAGCAGTTACTCGGGGGACAGGGTCTACGAGCAGTACTTC.

The chain combines TRBV15 with TRBJ2-1; TRBD1 aligns across 10 bases. In germline, CDR1 is LNHNV, CDR2 YYDKDF (reference sequence). V trimming: 1 base; J trimming: 10 bases; junction bases outside the gene matches: 16. The CDR3 covers 18 residues. DNA for the CDR3: TGTGCCACCAGCAGAGCTTCAAATACCGGGACAGGGGCTGAGGAGCAGTTCTTC. Amino acids: CATSRASNTGTGAEEQFF.

The rearrangement links TRBV6-1 to TRBJ2-1; the match to TRBD2 covers 11 bases. The CDR3 length is 15 residues. V gave up 6 bases and J gave up 6 bases; unmatched junction bases: 7. Germline loops: CDR1 MNHNS, CDR2 SASEGT. CDR3 protein: CASRTIAGGRNEQFF. The CDR3 nucleotides are TGTGCCAGCAGGACAATAGCGGGAGGGCGCAATGAGCAGTTCTTC.

V and J are TRBV30 and TRBJ2-7, with TRBD2 identical over 7 bases. V gave up 0 bases and J gave up 7 bases; unmatched junction bases: 9. From germline, CDR1 is GTSNPN and CDR2 SVGIG (reference sequence). The CDR3 extends over 14 amino acids. The CDR3 DNA reads as TGTGCCTGGAGTGTTAGCCTAGCGGTAGGAGAGCAGTACTTC. It codes for CAWSVSLAVGEQYF.

This clone was observed a handful of times. The chain has TRBV19 and TRBJ2-5, with TRBD1 as a possible D gene (6 bases). The CDR3 loop spans 19 amino acids. The V and J ends lost 4 bases and 5 bases respectively, with 29 bases between them. Germline V gives CDR1 LNHDA, CDR2 SQIVND (reference sequence). Here the CDR3 DNA reads TGTGCCAGTAGTAAGGTTTTCTTACCGGACAGCTACAAGGGTGAGACCCAGTACTTC. It translates to CASSKVFLPDSYKGETQYF.

This sequence joins TRBV9 and TRBJ1-3, with 9 bases matching TRBD1. The trim removed 4 bases at V and 4 bases at J, leaving 6 bases unmatched. The CDR3 consists of 15 residues. Germline values: CDR1 SGDLS, CDR2 YYNGEE. This CDR3 reads CASSPPDRGGNTIYF. CDR3 nucleotides: TGTGCCAGCAGCCCCCCGGACAGGGGAGGAAACACCATATATTTT.

This clone was seen a single time. The rearrangement joins TRBV19 to TRBJ2-7; TRBD1 matches 11 bases. This CDR3 has 16 amino acids. V dropped 4 bases and J dropped 7; count of bases not matched to a gene: 12. CDR1 and CDR2 (germline): LNHDA, SQIVND (reference sequence). The CDR3 loop reads CASSTQPLDRGQEQYF. CDR3 coding DNA: TGTGCCAGTAGTACACAACCCCTGGACAGGGGGCAGGAGCAGTACTTC.

The chain joins TRBV7-9 to TRBJ2-7; D is undetermined. Trimming took 0 bases from V and 5 from J, leaving 2 bases between them. From germline, CDR1 is SEHNR and CDR2 FQNEAQ (reference sequence). This CDR3 is 11 amino acids long. CDR3 region: CASSLANEQYF. Here the CDR3 DNA reads TGTGCCAGCAGCTTAGCTAACGAGCAGTACTTC.

The gene calls are TRBV11-2 and TRBJ2-5; D remains unclear. The V gene's germline CDR1 is SGHAT and CDR2 FQNNGV. Trimming left V 5 bases short and J 1 base short, with 17 bases between. CDR3 length: 16 amino acids. CDR3 sequence (DNA): TGTGCCAGCAGCCCCGAGTCCCCCTGGGCCCAAGAGACCCAGTACTTC. Protein: CASSPESPWAQETQYF.

The rearrangement joins TRBV28 to TRBJ2-7; tentatively, D is TRBD1 (6 bases). CDR3 size: 14 residues. V lost 6 bases and J lost 2, with 14 bases in between. Germline V gene lookup returns CDR1 MDHEN and CDR2 SYDVKM. The CDR3 here is CASSWSGDPYEQYF. DNA for the CDR3: TGTGCCAGCAGCTGGTCAGGGGACCCCTACGAGCAGTACTTC.

The chain combines TRBV19 with TRBJ2-7; the match to TRBD2 covers 7 bases. CDR3 size: 15 residues. Germline CDR1 reads LNHDA; CDR2 reads SQIVND (reference sequence). Trimming cost V 1 base and J 5 bases; bases outside gene matches: 8. Here the CDR3 reads CASSIVHRSGDEQYF. Written as DNA, the CDR3 is TGTGCCAGTAGTATAGTCCACAGGAGCGGGGACGAGCAGTACTTC.

The chain employs TRBV29-1 and TRBJ2-1, with 11 nucleotides matching TRBD2. The ends lost 0 bases at V and 7 bases at J; junction bases unmatched: 20. Germline CDR1 reads SQVTM; CDR2 reads ANQGSEA. The CDR3 totals 20 residues. CDR3 protein: CSVEDRGLAGGAFMGNEQFF. Written as DNA, the CDR3 is TGCAGCGTTGAAGATCGAGGGCTAGCGGGAGGAGCCTTCATGGGGAATGAGCAGTTCTTC.